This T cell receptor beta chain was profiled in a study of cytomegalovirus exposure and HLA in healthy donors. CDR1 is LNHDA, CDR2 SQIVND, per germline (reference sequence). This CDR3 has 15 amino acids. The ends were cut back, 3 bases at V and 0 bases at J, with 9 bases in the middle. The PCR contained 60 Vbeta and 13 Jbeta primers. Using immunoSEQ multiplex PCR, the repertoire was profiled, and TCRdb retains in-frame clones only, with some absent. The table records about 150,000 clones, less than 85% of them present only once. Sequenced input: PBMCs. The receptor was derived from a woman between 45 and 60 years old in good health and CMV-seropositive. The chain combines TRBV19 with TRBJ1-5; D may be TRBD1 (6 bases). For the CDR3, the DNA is TGTGCCAGTAGTATGGGGGCGAATAGCAATCAGCCCCAGCATTTT. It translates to CASSMGANSNQPQHF. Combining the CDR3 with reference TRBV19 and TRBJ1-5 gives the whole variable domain DGGITQSPKYLFRKEGQNVTLSCEQNLNHDAMYWYRQDPGQGLRLIYYSQIVNDFQKGDIAEGYSVSREKKESFPLTVTSAQKNPTAFYLCASSMGANSNQPQHFGDGTRLSIL.